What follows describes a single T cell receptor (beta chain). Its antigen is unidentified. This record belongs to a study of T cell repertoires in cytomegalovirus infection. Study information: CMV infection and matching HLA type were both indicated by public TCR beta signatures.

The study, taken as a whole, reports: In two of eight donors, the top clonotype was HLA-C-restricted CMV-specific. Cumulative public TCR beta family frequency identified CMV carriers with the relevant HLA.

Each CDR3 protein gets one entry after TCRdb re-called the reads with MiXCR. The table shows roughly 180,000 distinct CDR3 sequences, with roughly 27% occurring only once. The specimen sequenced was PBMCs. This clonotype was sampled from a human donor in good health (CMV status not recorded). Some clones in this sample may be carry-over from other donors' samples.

The CDR3 here is CASSYPGRFNSPLHF. The CDR3 coding sequence is TGTGCCAGCAGTTACCCCGGACGGTTTAATTCACCCCTCCACTTT. The chain recombines TRBV6-2 or TRBV6-3 with TRBJ1-6; D ambiguous. The CDR3 consists of 15 residues. Germline V CDR1 and CDR2: MNHEY, SVGEGT. The V and J ends lost 2 bases and 6 bases respectively, with 11 bases between them.